These 19 T cell receptor beta chains originate from one sample sequenced in a study of regulatory T cells in long-lasting Graves disease. Researchers made TCR beta libraries by using iRepertoire HTBI primers and running Arm-PCR on CDR3 regions. TCRdb ran MiXCR on the multiplex PCR reads and lists one entry per CDR3 protein. The data show 300,000 to 400,000 distinct CDR3 sequences, around 19% seen once. Time point here: persistent/refractory GD, antithyroid drugs over 5 years with positive TRAb. RNA isolated from PBMCs was used to make the TCR library. Material: peripheral blood mononuclear cells (PBMCs), obtained when the disease was refractory, from a patient treated with antithyroid drugs. The receptors stem from a female donor with Graves disease.

This sequence joins TRBV5-6 and TRBJ2-5; the D call may be TRBD1 or TRBD2 (5 bases each). Germline CDR1 SGHDT, CDR2 YYEEEE. This CDR3 comprises 14 residues. Trimming pared 0 bases from V and 2 bases from J, leaving 8 bases between. Here the CDR3 DNA reads TGTGCCAGCAGCTTGGATGGGGGACAAGAGACCCAGTACTTC. Its translation: CASSLDGGQETQYF. Full variable domain (missing parts from reference TRBV5-6 and TRBJ2-5): DAGVTQSPTHLIKTRGQQVTLRCSPKSGHDTVSWYQQALGQGPQFIFQYYEEEERQRGNFPDRFSGHQFPNYSSELNVNALLLGDSALYLCASSLDGGQETQYFGPGTRLLVL.

This clonotype was seen many times. The gene calls are TRBV2 and TRBJ1-4, with a tentative D call TRBD1 (5 bases). V dropped 4 bases and J dropped 3 bases, with 15 bases sitting between them. The germline V gene has CDR1 SNHLY and CDR2 FYNNEI. This CDR3 region has 16 residues. The CDR3 reads CASSAFWGGANEKLFF. The CDR3, as DNA: TGTGCCAGCAGTGCGTTTTGGGGGGGTGCTAATGAAAAACTGTTTTTT.

This clonotype turned up a few times. V usage is TRBV19 and J usage is TRBJ1-2; D gene uncertain. V gave up 10 bases and J gave up 4 bases, with 10 bases separating them. The CDR3 is 11 amino acids. Germline assignment: CDR1 LNHDA and CDR2 SQIVND (reference sequence). The DNA of the CDR3 is TGTGCCACCTCAACAGTCTATGGCTACACCTTC. Its translation is CATSTVYGYTF.

This clonotype was counted between two and nine times. This chain joins TRBV4-1 and TRBJ2-5; D possibly matches TRBD1 or TRBD2 (6 bases each). V lost 3 bases, J lost 5 bases, and 22 bases lay in between. The germline CDR1 and CDR2 sequences are MGHRA and YSYEKL. This CDR3 is built from 17 residues. For the CDR3, the DNA is TGCGCCAGCAGCCACGCCCTCTTACAGGGAGGTTGGGAGACCCAGTACTTC. It specifies CASSHALLQGGWETQYF.

This chain uses TRBV4-1 with TRBJ2-7; TRBD2 matches at 11 bases. V trimming: 1 base; J trimming: 7 bases; junction bases outside the gene matches: 9. The CDR3 contains 16 residues. The V gene's germline CDR1 is MGHRA and CDR2 YSYEKL. The CDR3 sequence is CASSQGTSGGYNEQYF. In DNA form, the CDR3 reads TGCGCCAGCAGCCAAGGAACTAGCGGGGGATACAATGAGCAGTACTTC.

This clonotype appeared many times. V and J are TRBV24-1 and TRBJ1-2, with 7 bases that match TRBD1. After removal of 3 bases from V and 4 bases from J, the junction contained 4 bases not matched to a gene. The CDR3 has 14 residues. Germline V gene lookup returns CDR1 KGHDR and CDR2 SFDVKD. For the CDR3, the DNA is TGTGCCACCAGTGATGAGGGGGCTACCTATGGCTACACCTTC. Protein: CATSDEGATYGYTF.

The chain couples TRBV7-8 to TRBJ2-1; 10 bases are shared with TRBD1. V lost 5 bases and J lost 9; bases outside the gene matches: 4. Germline V gene lookup returns CDR1 SGHVS and CDR2 FQNEAQ. This CDR3 contains 13 residues. The CDR3 spells CASSPGTGVEQFF. CDR3 bases: TGTGCCAGCAGCCCCGGGACAGGGGTTGAGCAGTTCTTC.

This clonotype was seen ten or more times. The rearrangement links TRBV12-3 or TRBV12-4 to TRBJ1-2, with D unclear. Trimming took off 6 bases at V and 2 bases at J, with 10 bases between the two ends. CDR3 size: 13 residues. DNA of the CDR3: TGTGCCAGCAGAAAGACACCAAACTATGGCTACACCTTC. This sequence encodes CASRKTPNYGYTF.

This clonotype was found once. This chain joins TRBV7-9 and TRBJ2-1; D possibly corresponds to TRBD2 (5 bases). Gene TRBJ2-5 matches the end of the DNA better, so the J call may be wrong. CDR3 length equals 15 residues. Per the germline V gene, CDR1 is SEHNR and CDR2 is FQNEAQ (reference sequence). Written as DNA, the CDR3 is TGTGCCAGCAGCCCTACTAGGAGTCTCCAAGAGACCCAGTACTTC. This sequence encodes CASSPTRSLQETQYF.

This clonotype was seen ten or more times. This chain links TRBV27 with TRBJ2-7; 7 bases are shared with TRBD1. CDR1 and CDR2 from the germline V gene are MNHEY and SMNVEV (reference sequence). V lost 5 bases, J lost 3 bases, and 10 bases stayed unmatched. The length of the CDR3 is 15 residues. The CDR3 is CASSPFDRAHYEQYF. CDR3 DNA: TGTGCCAGCAGTCCATTCGACAGGGCCCACTACGAGCAGTACTTC.

The chain combines TRBV6-1 with TRBJ1-1; tentatively, D is TRBD1 (5 bases). Germline CDR1 and CDR2: MNHNS and SASEGT. The V gene lost 7 bases and the J gene lost 5 bases, with 8 bases spanning the gap. The length of the CDR3 is 11 residues. As DNA, the CDR3 is TGTGCCAGCAAAAGGGGTACTGAAGCTTTCTTT. It translates to CASKRGTEAFF.

The rearrangement uses TRBV20-1 and TRBJ1-2, with 8 bases fitting TRBD1. Germline assignment: CDR1 DFQATT and CDR2 SNEGSKA (reference sequence). With V trimmed by 5 bases and J by 7 bases, 15 bases remained unmatched. This CDR3 has 15 residues. The CDR3, as DNA: TGCAGTGCTGTAGTGGGCGGACAGGGAATGGGTGGCTACACCTTC. It specifies CSAVVGGQGMGGYTF.

In this sample, this clonotype turned up a few times. The CDR3 is CASREDRGFPGELFF. CDR3 DNA: TGTGCCAGCAGGGAGGACAGGGGCTTCCCCGGGGAGCTGTTTTTT. The chain couples TRBV12-3 or TRBV12-4 to TRBJ2-2, with 9 bases lining up with TRBD1. Trimming cost V 6 bases and J 6 bases; bases outside gene matches: 8. This CDR3 comprises 15 residues.

The CDR3 nucleotides read TGTGCCATCAGTGAGTCGAACAGTCCGCAGCCCCAGCATTTT. Its protein product is CAISESNSPQPQHF. The chain links TRBV10-3 to TRBJ1-5; no firm D call. V lost 0 bases and J 7 bases, leaving 10 bases between the germline ends. Looked up from germline, CDR1 is ENHRY and CDR2 is SYGVKD. The CDR3 sequence is 14 residues long.

This clonotype was counted between two and nine times. The J gene is TRBJ2-1, the V gene TRBV3-1; D possibly matches TRBD1 or TRBD2 (5 bases each). The CDR3 consists of 13 residues. Trimming took off 4 bases at V and 5 bases at J, with 9 bases between the two ends. Germline assignment: CDR1 LGHDT and CDR2 YNNKEL (reference sequence). The CDR3 DNA reads TGTGCCAGCAGCCCGTGGGGGAACAATGAGCAGTTCTTC. Its translation: CASSPWGNNEQFF.

This clonotype was seen ten or more times. This chain connects TRBV7-9 to TRBJ2-7; no definite D call. V gave up 6 bases and J gave up 4 bases, with 7 bases separating them. This CDR3 is 11 amino acids long. Looked up from germline, CDR1 is SEHNR and CDR2 is FQNEAQ (reference sequence). The CDR3 reads CASSPVYEQYF. The DNA for the CDR3 is TGTGCCAGCAGTCCCGTATACGAGCAGTACTTC.

This chain connects TRBV18 to TRBJ2-3; D call uncertain. V was trimmed by 2 bases and J by 1 base, leaving 4 bases between them. This CDR3 comprises 13 residues. Germline CDR1 reads KGHSH; CDR2 reads LQKENI. In DNA, the CDR3 is TGTGCCAGCTCACCATCCCGCACAGATACGCAGTATTTT. Protein product: CASSPSRTDTQYF.

This clonotype has only a few counts. The V and J genes are TRBV7-2 and TRBJ2-2, with D perhaps TRBD2 (6 bases). The V end lost 1 base, the J end lost 3 bases, and 9 bases lay between the germline ends. The CDR3 is made up of 15 amino acids. Germline CDR1 reads SGHTA; CDR2 reads FQGNSA. CDR3 in DNA: TGTGCCAGCAGCTTAGACTGGGAGGACACCGGGGAGCTGTTTTTT. Amino acid sequence: CASSLDWEDTGELFF.

The V gene is TRBV12-3 or TRBV12-4, the J gene TRBJ2-2, with D possibly being TRBD1 or TRBD2 (5 bases each). The V and J ends lost 7 bases and 0 bases respectively, with 12 bases between them. The length of the CDR3 is 15 residues. CDR3 region: CASIAGTANTGELFF. The CDR3 DNA reads TGTGCCAGCATCGCCGGGACCGCGAACACCGGGGAGCTGTTTTTT.